A single sample gave rise to the 20 T cell receptor beta chains below, sequenced in a study of T cells in Graves' hyperthyroidism and ophthalmopathy. TCR beta CDR3 sequences were amplified from RNA transcripts. HTBI primers were the set used in a first-round RT-PCR of the TCR CDR3. TCRdb reprocessed the multiplex PCR reads with MiXCR, giving one entry per CDR3 protein. The sample includes around 350,000 distinct CDR3 sequences, over 12% seen only once; the top ten take approximately 19%. The sample consisted of blood. Receptors were obtained from an older woman with Graves' ophthalmopathy.

The DNA for the CDR3 is TGCGCCAGCAGTGAGCTGATGGGAGGTATGAACACTGAAGCTTTCTTT. Its translation is CASSELMGGMNTEAFF. The rearrangement links TRBV10-2 to TRBJ1-1, with D hard to call. The CDR3 sequence is 16 residues long. The germline V and J ends were trimmed by 2 bases and 0 bases, with 13 bases remaining between them. Germline values: CDR1 WSHSY, CDR2 SAAADI.

This clonotype was detected many times. This chain connects TRBV3-1 to TRBJ2-5, with 11 bases matching TRBD2. In germline, CDR1 is LGHDT, CDR2 YNNKEL (reference sequence). With 5 bases clipped from V and 2 bases from J, the junction kept 7 bases outside the gene matches. The CDR3 loop spans 16 amino acids. CDR3 residues: CASSSGIAGGQETQYF. The CDR3 bases are TGTGCCAGCAGCTCCGGCATAGCGGGAGGGCAAGAGACCCAGTACTTC.

This clonotype was counted many times. The chain recombines TRBV7-9 with TRBJ2-5, with TRBD2 identical over 10 bases. There are 15 residues in the CDR3. Germline assignment: CDR1 SEHNR and CDR2 FQNEAQ (reference sequence). V lost 1 base and J lost 2; bases outside the gene matches: 1. The CDR3 spells CASSLELAGQETQYF. The CDR3 DNA reads TGTGCCAGCAGCTTAGAACTAGCGGGACAAGAGACCCAGTACTTC.

This clonotype was detected ten times or more. One end of the junction fails to match germline, which may point to a read error. V gene TRBV6-1 combines with J gene TRBJ1-1, with D maybe TRBD1 (5 bases). This CDR3 spans 13 amino acids. Germline V gene lookup returns CDR1 MNHNS and CDR2 SASEGT. The CDR3 nucleotides read TGCGCCAGCAGCTCCGGACAGAACACTGAAGCTTTCTTT. Translating gives CASSSGQNTEAFF.

This clonotype was seen at least ten times. This chain connects TRBV6-2 or TRBV6-3 to TRBJ2-2; D gene unclear. CDR3 length equals 12 residues. Germline CDR1 is MNHEY and CDR2 is SVGEGT. V was clipped by 3 bases and J by 5 bases, with 4 bases between them. The CDR3 DNA is TGTGCCAGCAGTTATTTAACCGGGGAGCTGTTTTTT. It yields the protein CASSYLTGELFF.

V is TRBV10-3 and J is TRBJ2-5, with TRBD1 matching over 8 bases. Trimming took 0 bases from V and 5 from J; bases not matched to a gene: 11. CDR3 size: 17 residues. Germline V gene sequence: CDR1 ENHRY, CDR2 SYGVKD. CDR3: CAISESASGGARETQYF. In DNA, the CDR3 is TGTGCCATCAGTGAGTCCGCGTCAGGGGGCGCGAGGGAGACCCAGTACTTC.

V gene TRBV4-1 combines with J gene TRBJ2-7, with 7 nucleotides matching TRBD1. Trimming took 0 bases from V and 6 from J; bases not matched to a gene: 11. The CDR3 totals 16 residues. CDR1 and CDR2 (germline): MGHRA, YSYEKL. This CDR3 is CASSQDRQGNSLEQYF. CDR3 sequence (DNA): TGCGCCAGCAGCCAAGATCGACAGGGCAACTCTCTCGAGCAGTACTTC.

The rearrangement joins TRBV29-1 to TRBJ2-7; the D call may be TRBD1 or TRBD2 (5 bases each). The V gene's germline CDR1 is SQVTM and CDR2 ANQGSEA. V was pared by 4 bases and J by 2 bases, with 12 bases between. The CDR3 extends over 13 amino acids. This CDR3 reads CSVGGTAAYEQYF. DNA of the CDR3: TGCAGCGTTGGGGGGACCGCAGCCTACGAGCAGTACTTC.

This clonotype has more than one count but fewer than ten. The V gene is TRBV28, the J gene TRBJ1-4, with D possibly matching TRBD1 (6 bases). Germline CDR1 reads MDHEN; CDR2 reads SYDVKM. The CDR3 has 14 residues. The ends were cut back, 1 base at V and 10 bases at J, with 13 bases in the middle. The CDR3 protein is CASSLLQQGIKLFF. The CDR3 DNA follows: TGTGCCAGCAGTTTATTACAACAGGGAATAAAACTGTTTTTT.

The chain has TRBV3-1 and TRBJ2-1; D unresolved. The V gene's germline CDR1 is LGHDT and CDR2 YNNKEL (reference sequence). The CDR3 covers 16 residues. Trimming left V 0 bases short and J 0 bases short, with 9 bases between. CDR3 DNA sequence: TGTGCCAGCAGCCAAGACCGAGTGAGCTCCTACAATGAGCAGTTCTTC. Translation: CASSQDRVSSYNEQFF.

J is TRBJ2-1 and V is TRBV15; TRBD2 matches 9 bases. Per the germline V gene, CDR1 is LNHNV and CDR2 is YYDKDF (reference sequence). Trimming removed 5 bases from V and 13 bases from J; junction bases left unmatched: 9. This CDR3 contains 13 residues. CDR3 in amino acids: CATSVRLADTQFF. CDR3 coding DNA: TGTGCCACCAGCGTGCGACTAGCGGATACCCAGTTCTTC.

This sequence joins TRBV6-1 and TRBJ2-7; no clear D gene. V was shortened by 7 bases and J by 3 bases, with 7 bases between the two germline ends. This CDR3 comprises 11 residues. Germline CDR1 and CDR2: MNHNS and SASEGT. CDR3 sequence: CASNNVYEQYF. The CDR3, as DNA: TGTGCCAGCAATAATGTCTACGAGCAGTACTTC.

The gene calls are TRBV5-1 and TRBJ2-7; 10 bases match TRBD1. CDR3 size: 16 residues. Germline CDR1 and CDR2: SGHRS and YFSETQ. The V segment lost 4 bases and the J segment 6 bases; nucleotides outside the gene matches: 13. CDR3 amino acids: CASSKNPGQGFVEQYF. The CDR3 coding sequence is TGCGCCAGCAGCAAGAACCCGGGACAGGGGTTCGTCGAGCAGTACTTC.

This clonotype has at least ten counts. The V call is TRBV19, the J call TRBJ1-1; no firm D call. Deletions cut 1 base from V and 2 bases from J, with 11 bases between. In germline, CDR1 is LNHDA, CDR2 SQIVND (reference sequence). There are 15 residues in the CDR3. CDR3 protein: CASSIVLQGNTEAFF. The CDR3 nucleotides read TGTGCCAGTAGTATAGTCTTGCAAGGAAACACTGAAGCTTTCTTT.

This clonotype was seen repeatedly, ten times or more. This chain links TRBV6-1 with TRBJ2-5; the D is unclear. Per the germline V gene, CDR1 is MNHNS and CDR2 is SASEGT. Between the trimmed V and J ends, which lost 8 bases and 5 bases, there was a span of 15 bases. This CDR3 comprises 13 residues. The CDR3 reads CASQNERWETQYF. CDR3 sequence (DNA): TGTGCCAGCCAAAACGAGCGCTGGGAGACCCAGTACTTC.

This clonotype was seen more than once but under ten times. The chain recombines TRBV29-1 with TRBJ2-2; D may be TRBD1 or TRBD2 (5 bases each). V was clipped by 4 bases and J by 0 bases, with 9 bases between them. Per germline, CDR1 SQVTM and CDR2 ANQGSEA. CDR3 length equals 14 residues. CDR3 loop: CSVVGESNTGELFF. The CDR3 DNA reads as TGCAGCGTTGTAGGGGAGTCGAACACCGGGGAGCTGTTTTTT.

This rearrangement joins TRBV18 to TRBJ2-7, with 8 nucleotides matching TRBD1. This CDR3 spans 15 amino acids. The trim removed 6 bases at V and 7 bases at J, leaving 14 bases unmatched. The V gene's germline CDR1 is KGHSH and CDR2 LQKENI. CDR3 nucleotides: TGTGCCAGCTCCCCTTCCCAGGGGGCCCGGGAGGAGCAGTACTTC. It specifies CASSPSQGAREEQYF.

CDR3 DNA sequence: TGTGCCAGCAGTTTAGGAGGTAGGGGGGGAGGTCAGCCCCAGCATTTT. Encoded protein: CASSLGGRGGGQPQHF. The rearrangement uses TRBV12-3 or TRBV12-4 and TRBJ1-5; tentatively, D is TRBD1 (6 bases). CDR3 length: 16 amino acids. Deletions cut 1 base from V and 6 bases from J, with 16 bases between.

The chain couples TRBV29-1 to TRBJ2-2; 8 bases align to TRBD2. The CDR3 length is 14 residues. V lost 4 bases to trimming and J lost 8 bases; unmatched junction nucleotides: 9. CDR1 and CDR2 (germline): SQVTM, ANQGSEA. In DNA form, the CDR3 reads TGCAGCGTTGTGTGGCGGGGGGCTTCGGGGGAGCTGTTTTTT. Translation gives CSVVWRGASGELFF.

This clonotype was found many times. The V gene is TRBV7-8, the J gene TRBJ2-7; D is ambiguous. The CDR3 runs to 16 residues. Germline V gene lookup returns CDR1 SGHVS and CDR2 FQNEAQ. Deletions cut 7 bases from V and 3 bases from J, with 22 bases between. This chain's CDR3 is CASTPAPWRANYEQYF. CDR3 nucleotides: TGTGCCAGCACCCCGGCCCCTTGGCGAGCCAACTACGAGCAGTACTTC.